What follows are 9 T cell receptor beta chains derived from one specimen sequenced in a study of vaccination and CD4 T cells after COVID-19 (dated by TCRdb to 2021 to 2024). These receptors have no identified antigens. Library creation used PCR. Sequencing was performed on an Illumina iSeq 100. DNA from cultured CD4+ T cells was subjected to TCR sequencing with the Oncomine TCR Beta short-read assay at the Johns Hopkins FTIC core. Through fastp at Q25 and MiXCR, TCRdb rebuilt clones from the public reads, retaining in-frame beta chains. Under each unique CDR3 protein, matching rows form one entry showing the most common genes and DNA. Across this sample there are 15,000 to 25,000 distinct CDR3 sequences, with approximately 50% seen only once. Over 8.5% of the sample goes to the ten largest clones. The treatment or condition label for this specimen denotes: approximately 9-day PBMC culture with coronavirus spike peptide pools or control peptides (ViraFEST assay).

Sequences were obtained from CD4+ T cells from blood, cultured in vitro. These receptor sequences come from a human donor who had recovered from COVID-19.

This chain connects TRBV20-1 to TRBJ1-2; possible D gene TRBD1, 5 bases. Germline CDR1 reads DFQATT; CDR2 reads SNEGSKA (reference sequence). V was pared by 5 bases and J by 7 bases, with 14 bases between. There are 12 residues in the CDR3. CDR3 sequence (DNA): TGCAGTGCTCGTTGGGGGGGAGGTGGCTACACCTTC. It codes for CSARWGGGGYTF.

This sequence joins TRBV27 and TRBJ1-2; TRBD1 is a possible D gene (6 bases). This CDR3 has 13 amino acids. V shed 2 bases and J shed 6 bases, with 10 bases lying between them. Germline CDR1 is MNHEY and CDR2 is SMNVEV (reference sequence). The CDR3 loop is CASSLRGVNGYTF. The CDR3 region has the DNA TGTGCCAGCAGTTTAAGGGGGGTAAATGGCTACACCTTC.

The chain uses TRBV7-2 and TRBJ2-7; 10 positions agree with TRBD2. With 3 bases clipped from V and 0 bases from J, the junction kept 11 bases outside the gene matches. Germline CDR1 is SGHTA and CDR2 is FQGNSA. The CDR3 loop spans 18 amino acids. CDR3 sequence: CASSFASGSGWGSYEQYF. The CDR3 DNA is TGTGCCAGCAGCTTCGCTAGCGGGAGTGGTTGGGGCTCCTACGAGCAGTACTTC.

This chain uses TRBV6-5 with TRBJ1-5, with a possible D match to TRBD1 (6 bases). The CDR3 length is 13 residues. The germline gives CDR1 MNHEY, CDR2 SVGAGI. V was trimmed by 2 bases and J by 5 bases, leaving 7 bases between them. The CDR3 region is CASSYRTDQPQHF. Written as DNA, the CDR3 is TGTGCCAGCAGTTACCGGACAGATCAGCCCCAGCATTTT.

The gene calls are TRBV12-3 or TRBV12-4 and TRBJ2-1; 11 positions agree with TRBD2. The CDR3 is 15 residues long. V lost 4 bases to trimming and J lost 9 bases; unmatched junction nucleotides: 8. As DNA, the CDR3 is TGTGCCAGCAGTTGGTTAGCGGGAGGGGAGGGTGAGCAGTTCTTC. This gives the protein CASSWLAGGEGEQFF.

This chain connects TRBV30 to TRBJ1-1; unclear D gene. This CDR3 has 13 amino acids. The V gene lost 3 bases and the J gene lost 5 bases, with 13 bases spanning the gap. Germline CDR1 is GTSNPN and CDR2 is SVGIG (reference sequence). The CDR3 sequence is CAWRSAGGTEAFF. The CDR3 bases are TGTGCCTGGAGGTCGGCAGGAGGAACTGAAGCTTTCTTT.

This chain links TRBV19 with TRBJ2-5, with D possibly matching TRBD1 (5 bases). Trimming took off 6 bases at V and 4 bases at J, with 12 bases between the two ends. The CDR3 contains 13 residues. Germline CDR1 reads LNHDA; CDR2 reads SQIVND (reference sequence). The CDR3 region is CASSLQATETQYF. The DNA for the CDR3 is TGTGCCAGTAGCTTACAGGCAACAGAGACCCAGTACTTC. The variable domain in full, with the rest retrieved from reference TRBV19 and TRBJ2-5, is DGGITQSPKYLFRKEGQNVTLSCEQNLNHDAMYWYRQDPGQGLRLIYYSQIVNDFQKGDIAEGYSVSREKKESFPLTVTSAQKNPTAFYLCASSLQATETQYFGPGTRLLVL.

The chain carries TRBV12-3 or TRBV12-4 and TRBJ1-1; no reliable D call. This CDR3 is built from 10 residues. V lost 10 bases to trimming and J lost 4 bases, with 7 bases between them. CDR3 amino acids: CATAGTEAFF. CDR3 sequence (DNA): TGTGCCACCGCAGGCACTGAAGCTTTCTTT.

V usage is TRBV7-9 and J usage is TRBJ2-6; D possibly corresponds to TRBD1 (5 bases). Germline CDR1 and CDR2: SEHNR and FQNEAQ (reference sequence). With 11 bases removed from V and 4 bases from J, the gap between germline ends came to 9 bases. CDR3 length: 12 residues. The CDR3 bases are TGTGCCGCGACAGTCGGGGCCAACGTCCTGACTTTC. The encoded protein is CAATVGANVLTF.